A selection of T cell receptor beta chains follows, all from one sample in a study of T cell responses to AZD1222 COVID-19 vaccine. The repertoire was sequenced with immunoSEQ multiplex PCR; TCRdb's copy has only in-frame clones and lacks some. The data contain about 140,000 clones, 90% of them seen just once; the ten biggest clones take up roughly 3.2%. Sequences were derived from peripheral blood, sampled on day 0 of AZD1222 vaccination. Receptors were obtained from an adult in good health. Each CDR3 is given with its conserved first and last residue. D genes are given only for firm matches. Clone size is stated in some rows and not others, as once, few, many or a class when expanded.

.	.	14	TRBJ1-2	TRBV27	CASSLGRGGRGYTF	TGTGCCAGCAGTTTAGGACGGGGGGGCCGAGGCTACACCTTC
.	.	14	TRBJ1-2	TRBV30	CAWSESASNYGYTF	TGTGCCTGGAGTGAGTCAGCCTCTAACTATGGCTACACCTTC
.	TRBD2	17	TRBJ2-2	TRBV24-1	CATSRTGLAGNTGELFF	TGTGCCACCAGTAGGACGGGACTAGCGGGCAACACCGGGGAGCTGTTTTTT
.	TRBD1	15	TRBJ1-2	TRBV3-1/TRBV3-2	CASSQDLGQNYGYTF	TGTGCCAGCAGCCAAGATTTGGGACAGAACTATGGCTACACCTTC
few	.	16	TRBJ1-5	TRBV30	CAWSVGKFFSNQPQHF	TGTGCCTGGAGTGTGGGCAAGTTCTTTAGCAATCAGCCCCAGCATTTT
once	.	15	TRBJ2-7	TRBV11-3	CASSARLAGADEQYF	TGTGCCAGCAGCGCGCGACTAGCAGGGGCGGACGAGCAGTACTTC
.	TRBD2	17	TRBJ2-2	TRBV2	CASSEFGASGNTGELFF	TGTGCCAGCAGTGAGTTCGGGGCTAGCGGGAACACCGGGGAGCTGTTTTTT
.	.	15	TRBJ2-7	TRBV5-5	CASSLAVGAVYEQYF	TGTGCCAGCAGCTTGGCCGTAGGGGCAGTATACGAGCAGTACTTC
.	TRBD2	15	TRBJ2-1	TRBV4-3	CASSRELAGVNEQFF	TGCGCCAGCAGCCGAGAACTAGCGGGAGTTAATGAGCAGTTCTTC
.	.	13	TRBJ1-1	TRBV27	CASSLSSGLEAFF	TGTGCCAGCAGTTTATCATCGGGACTTGAAGCTTTCTTT
few	.	13	TRBJ2-5	TRBV18	CASSPTGTETQYF	TGTGCCAGCTCACCAACCGGGACAGAGACCCAGTACTTC
.	.	13	TRBJ1-1	TRBV5-1	CASRRQENTEAFF	TGCGCCAGCAGAAGGCAGGAGAACACTGAAGCTTTCTTT
.	.	13	TRBJ2-7	TRBV6-1	CASRGESSYEQYF	TGTGCCAGCAGGGGGGAAAGCTCCTACGAGCAGTACTTC
.	.	15	TRBJ2-1	TRBV18	CASSPSDTSYNEQFF	TGTGCCAGCTCACCATCGGACACCTCCTACAATGAGCAGTTCTTC
.	.	14	TRBJ1-4	TRBV5-1	CASRSDPVIEKLFF	TGCGCCAGCAGGTCTGACCCAGTCATTGAAAAACTGTTTTTT